This T cell receptor beta chain was captured by sequencing in a study of patients and donors after allogeneic stem cell transplantation. MiXCR, applied by TCRdb to the RT-PCR reads, yields one record per CDR3 protein. Of about 88,000 distinct CDR3 sequences in the sample, around 48% were seen once. Trimming shortened V by 2 bases and J by 5 bases, and 13 bases separated the two germline ends. The length of the CDR3 is 14 residues. Germline CDR1 and CDR2: SGHRS and YFSETQ. This clonotype has more than one count but fewer than ten. This chain connects TRBV5-1 to TRBJ1-1; D is unclear. The sequenced sample consisted of blood, either unsorted or a sorted T cell fraction (not recorded which). This TCR was sampled from a human donor who was either an allogeneic HSCT recipient or a stem cell or donor lymphocyte infusion donor (not recorded which). It is not recorded whose cells these are; they may come from a transplant donor. The CDR3 protein is CASSFDWLGTEAFF. The CDR3 DNA sequence: TGCGCCAGCAGCTTTGACTGGCTTGGGACTGAAGCTTTCTTT.